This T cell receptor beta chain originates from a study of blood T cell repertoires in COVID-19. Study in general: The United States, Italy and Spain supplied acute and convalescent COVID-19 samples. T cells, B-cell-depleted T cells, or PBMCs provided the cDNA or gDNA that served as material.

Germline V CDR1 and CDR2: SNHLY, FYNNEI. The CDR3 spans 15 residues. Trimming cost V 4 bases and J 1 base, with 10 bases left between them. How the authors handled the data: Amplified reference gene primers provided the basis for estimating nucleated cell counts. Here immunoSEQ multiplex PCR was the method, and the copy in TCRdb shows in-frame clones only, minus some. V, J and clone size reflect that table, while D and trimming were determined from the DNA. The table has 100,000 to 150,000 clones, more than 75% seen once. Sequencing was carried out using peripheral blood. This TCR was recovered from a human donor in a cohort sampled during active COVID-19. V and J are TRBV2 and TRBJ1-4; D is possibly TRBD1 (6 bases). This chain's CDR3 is CASSALTGTNEKLFF. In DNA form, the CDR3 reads TGTGCCAGCAGTGCCTTGACAGGAACTAATGAAAAACTGTTTTTT.